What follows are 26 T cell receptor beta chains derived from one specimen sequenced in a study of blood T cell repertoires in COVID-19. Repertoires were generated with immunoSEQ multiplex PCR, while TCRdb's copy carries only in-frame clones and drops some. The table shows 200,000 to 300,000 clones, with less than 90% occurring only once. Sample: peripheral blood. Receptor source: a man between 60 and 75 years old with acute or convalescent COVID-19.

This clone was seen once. The CDR3 spells CASSSRVGQGKYGYTF. Written as DNA, the CDR3 is TGTGCCAGCAGTTCCAGGGTCGGACAGGGGAAATATGGCTACACCTTC. This sequence joins TRBV28 and TRBJ1-2; the match to TRBD1 covers 9 bases. Looked up from germline, CDR1 is MDHEN and CDR2 is SYDVKM. The J segment lost 5 bases and the V segment lost 4 bases, leaving 11 bases of the junction unmatched. CDR3 length: 16 amino acids.

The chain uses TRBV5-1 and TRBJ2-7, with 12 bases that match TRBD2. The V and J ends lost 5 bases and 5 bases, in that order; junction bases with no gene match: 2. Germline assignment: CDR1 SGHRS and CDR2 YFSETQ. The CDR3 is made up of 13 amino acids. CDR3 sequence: CASRTSGRDEQYF. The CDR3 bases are TGCGCCAGCAGGACTAGCGGGAGAGACGAGCAGTACTTC.

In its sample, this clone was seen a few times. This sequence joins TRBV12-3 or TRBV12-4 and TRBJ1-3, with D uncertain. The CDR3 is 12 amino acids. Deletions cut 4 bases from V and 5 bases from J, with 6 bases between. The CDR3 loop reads CASSSVRNTIYF. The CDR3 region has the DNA TGTGCCAGCAGTTCGGTTCGAAACACCATATATTTT.

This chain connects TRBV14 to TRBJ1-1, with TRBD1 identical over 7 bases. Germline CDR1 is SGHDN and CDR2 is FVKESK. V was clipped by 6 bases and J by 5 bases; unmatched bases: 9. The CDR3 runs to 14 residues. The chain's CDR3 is CASRKSGGWTEAFF. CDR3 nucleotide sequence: TGTGCCAGCAGAAAATCAGGGGGTTGGACTGAAGCTTTCTTT.

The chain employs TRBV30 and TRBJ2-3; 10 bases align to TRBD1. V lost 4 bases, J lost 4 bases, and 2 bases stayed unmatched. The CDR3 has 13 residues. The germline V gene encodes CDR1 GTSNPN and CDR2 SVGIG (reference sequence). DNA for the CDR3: TGTGCCTGGAAGACAGGGGGCGCAGATACGCAGTATTTT. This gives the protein CAWKTGGADTQYF.

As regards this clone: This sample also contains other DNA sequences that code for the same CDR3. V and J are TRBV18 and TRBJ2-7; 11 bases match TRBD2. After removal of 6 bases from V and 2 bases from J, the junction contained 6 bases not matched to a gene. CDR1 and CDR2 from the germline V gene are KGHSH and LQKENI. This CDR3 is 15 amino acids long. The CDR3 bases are TGTGCCAGCTCCCCCGGGACTAGCGGCACCTACGAGCAGTACTTC. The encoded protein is CASSPGTSGTYEQYF. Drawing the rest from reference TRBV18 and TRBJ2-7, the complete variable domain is NAGVMQNPRHLVRRRGQEARLRCSPMKGHSHVYWYRQLPEEGLKFMVYLQKENIIDESGMPKERFSAEFPKEGPSILRIQQVVRGDSAAYFCASSPGTSGTYEQYFGPGTRLTVT.

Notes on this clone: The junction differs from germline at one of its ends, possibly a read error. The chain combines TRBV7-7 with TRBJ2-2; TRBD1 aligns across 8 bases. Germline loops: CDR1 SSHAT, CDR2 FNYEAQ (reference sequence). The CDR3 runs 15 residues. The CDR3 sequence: CASSLTGVDTGELFF. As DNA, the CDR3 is TGTGCTAGCAGCCTGACAGGGGTGGACACCGGGGAGCTGTTTTTT.

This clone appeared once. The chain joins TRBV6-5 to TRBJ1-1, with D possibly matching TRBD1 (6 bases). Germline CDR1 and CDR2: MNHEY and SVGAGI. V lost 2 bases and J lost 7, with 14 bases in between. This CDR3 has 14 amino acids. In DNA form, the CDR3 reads TGTGCCAGCAGTTACACCGCAGGGGCAGGTGAAGCTTTCTTT. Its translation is CASSYTAGAGEAFF.

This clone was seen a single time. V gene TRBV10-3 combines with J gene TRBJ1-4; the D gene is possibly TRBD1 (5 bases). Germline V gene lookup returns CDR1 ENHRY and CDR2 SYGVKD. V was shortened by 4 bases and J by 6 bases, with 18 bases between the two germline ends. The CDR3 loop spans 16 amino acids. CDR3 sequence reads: CAISAAAGTADEKLFF. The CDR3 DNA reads TGTGCCATCAGTGCAGCTGCGGGGACTGCGGATGAAAAACTGTTTTTT.

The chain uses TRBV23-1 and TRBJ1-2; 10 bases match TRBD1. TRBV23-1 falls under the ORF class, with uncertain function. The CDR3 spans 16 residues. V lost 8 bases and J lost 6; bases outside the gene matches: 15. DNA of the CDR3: TGCGCCAGCTCATTAGACAGGGGGCGAGGAGAAAATGGCTACACCTTC. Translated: CASSLDRGRGENGYTF.

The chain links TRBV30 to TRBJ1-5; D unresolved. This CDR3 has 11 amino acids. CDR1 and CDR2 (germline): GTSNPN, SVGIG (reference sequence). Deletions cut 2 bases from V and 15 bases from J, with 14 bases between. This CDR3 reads CAWSPRGCRHF. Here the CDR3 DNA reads TGTGCCTGGAGTCCACGAGGGTGCCGGCATTTT.

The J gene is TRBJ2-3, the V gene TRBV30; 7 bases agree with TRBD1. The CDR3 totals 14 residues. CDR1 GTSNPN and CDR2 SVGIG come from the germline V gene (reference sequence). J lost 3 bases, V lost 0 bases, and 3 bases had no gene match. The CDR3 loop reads CAWSVTGDTDTQYF. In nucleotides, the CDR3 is TGTGCCTGGAGTGTAACAGGGGATACAGATACGCAGTATTTT.

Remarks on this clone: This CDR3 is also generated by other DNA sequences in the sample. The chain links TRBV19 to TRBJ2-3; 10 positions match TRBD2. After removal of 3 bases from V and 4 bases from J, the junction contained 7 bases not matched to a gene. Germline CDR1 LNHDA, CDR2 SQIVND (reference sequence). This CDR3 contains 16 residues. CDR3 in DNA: TGTGCCAGTAGTATCCGGCTAGCGGGAGCGGCAGATACGCAGTATTTT. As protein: CASSIRLAGAADTQYF.

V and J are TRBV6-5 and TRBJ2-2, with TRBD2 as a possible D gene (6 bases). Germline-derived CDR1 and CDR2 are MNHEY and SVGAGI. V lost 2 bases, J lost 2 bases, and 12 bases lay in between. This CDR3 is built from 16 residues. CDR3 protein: CASSYIAGPNTGELFF. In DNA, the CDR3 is TGTGCCAGCAGTTACATTGCGGGACCAAACACCGGGGAGCTGTTTTTT.

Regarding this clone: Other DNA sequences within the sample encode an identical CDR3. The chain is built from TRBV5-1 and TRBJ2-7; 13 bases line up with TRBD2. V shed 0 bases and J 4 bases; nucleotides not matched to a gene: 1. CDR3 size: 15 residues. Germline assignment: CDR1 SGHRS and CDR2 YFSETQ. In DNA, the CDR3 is TGCGCCAGCAGCTTGGAACTAGCGGGAGGGTACGAGCAGTACTTC. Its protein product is CASSLELAGGYEQYF.

CDR3 region: CASTPRGPPNTGELFF. In DNA, the CDR3 is TGTGCCAGCACCCCTCGGGGTCCCCCGAACACCGGGGAGCTGTTTTTT. The rearrangement joins TRBV27 to TRBJ2-2; D is possibly TRBD2 (5 bases). Germline loops: CDR1 MNHEY, CDR2 SMNVEV (reference sequence). Trimming left V 7 bases short and J 0 bases short, with 15 bases between. The CDR3 consists of 16 residues.

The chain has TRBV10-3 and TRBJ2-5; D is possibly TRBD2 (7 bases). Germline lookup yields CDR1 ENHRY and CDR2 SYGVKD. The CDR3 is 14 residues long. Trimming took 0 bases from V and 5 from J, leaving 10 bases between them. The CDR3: CAISESRGGETQYF. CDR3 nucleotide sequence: TGTGCCATCAGTGAGTCCAGGGGAGGGGAGACCCAGTACTTC.

The CDR3 DNA sequence: TGTGCCAGCACCACCGGGCAGGGCTATCAGCCCCAGCATTTT. This translates into CASTTGQGYQPQHF. The chain employs TRBV28 and TRBJ1-5; a weak D match, TRBD1 (5 bases). Germline values: CDR1 MDHEN, CDR2 SYDVKM. Trimming removed 7 bases from V and 5 bases from J, with 15 bases in between. The CDR3 is made up of 14 amino acids. Full variable domain (outside the CDR3, taken from reference TRBV28 and TRBJ1-5): DVKVTQSSRYLVKRTGEKVFLECVQDMDHENMFWYRQDPGLGLRLIYFSYDVKMKEKGDIPEGYSVSREKKERFSLILESASTNQTSMYLCASTTGQGYQPQHFGDGTRLSIL.

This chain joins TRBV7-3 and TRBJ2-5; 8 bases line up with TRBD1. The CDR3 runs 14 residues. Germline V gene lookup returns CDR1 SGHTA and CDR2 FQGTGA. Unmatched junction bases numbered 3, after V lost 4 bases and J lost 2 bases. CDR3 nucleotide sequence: TGTGCCAGCAGCTCACAGGGGGGTCAAGAGACCCAGTACTTC. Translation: CASSSQGGQETQYF.

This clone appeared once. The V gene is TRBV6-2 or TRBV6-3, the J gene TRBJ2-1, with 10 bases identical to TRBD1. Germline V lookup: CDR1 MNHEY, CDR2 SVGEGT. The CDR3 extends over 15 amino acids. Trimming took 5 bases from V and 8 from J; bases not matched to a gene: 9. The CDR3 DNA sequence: TGTGCCAGCAGTCACCCCTGGGACAGGGGCGATGAGCAGTTCTTC. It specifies CASSHPWDRGDEQFF.

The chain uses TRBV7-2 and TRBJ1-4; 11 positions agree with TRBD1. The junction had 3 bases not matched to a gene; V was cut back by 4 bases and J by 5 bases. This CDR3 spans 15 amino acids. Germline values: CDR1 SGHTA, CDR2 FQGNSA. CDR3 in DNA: TGTGCCAGCAGCTCGGACAGGGGGCGGAATGAAAAACTGTTTTTT. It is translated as CASSSDRGRNEKLFF. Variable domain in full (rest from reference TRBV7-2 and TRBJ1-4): GAGVSQSPSNKVTEKGKDVELRCDPISGHTALYWYRQSLGQGLEFLIYFQGNSAPDKSGLPSDRFSAERTGGSVSTLTIQRTQQEDSAVYLCASSSDRGRNEKLFFGSGTQLSVL.

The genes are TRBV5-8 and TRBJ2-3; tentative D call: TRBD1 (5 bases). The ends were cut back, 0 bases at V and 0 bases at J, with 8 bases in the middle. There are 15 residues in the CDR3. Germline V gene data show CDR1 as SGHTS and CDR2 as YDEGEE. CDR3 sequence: CASSLAGISTDTQYF. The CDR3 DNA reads TGTGCCAGCAGCTTGGCAGGGATTAGCACAGATACGCAGTATTTT.

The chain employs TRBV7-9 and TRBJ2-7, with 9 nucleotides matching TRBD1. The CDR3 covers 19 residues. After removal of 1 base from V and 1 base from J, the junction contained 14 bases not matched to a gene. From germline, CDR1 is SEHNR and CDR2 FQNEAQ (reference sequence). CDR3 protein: CASSLGSSPGQGLSYEQYF. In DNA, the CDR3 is TGTGCCAGCAGCTTAGGTTCGAGCCCCGGACAGGGGTTATCCTACGAGCAGTACTTC.

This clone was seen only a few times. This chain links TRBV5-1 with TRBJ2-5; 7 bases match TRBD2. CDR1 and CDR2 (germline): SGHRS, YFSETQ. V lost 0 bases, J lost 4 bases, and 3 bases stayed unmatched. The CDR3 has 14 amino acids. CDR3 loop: CASSLEREGETQYF. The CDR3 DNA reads TGCGCCAGCAGCTTGGAGAGGGAGGGAGAGACCCAGTACTTC. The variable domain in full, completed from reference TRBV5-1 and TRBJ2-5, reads KAGVTQTPRYLIKTRGQQVTLSCSPISGHRSVSWYQQTPGQGLQFLFEYFSETQRNKGNFPGRFSGRQFSNSRSEMNVSTLELGDSALYLCASSLEREGETQYFGPGTRLLVL.

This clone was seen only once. The CDR3 DNA is TGTGCCAGCAGCTTGTTCGGGAAGGGCCTCACTAACTATGGCTACACCTTC. This sequence encodes CASSLFGKGLTNYGYTF. The chain employs TRBV7-8 and TRBJ1-2, with D uncertain. V lost 3 bases to trimming and J lost 0 bases, with 17 bases between them. The CDR3 sequence is 17 residues long. CDR1 and CDR2 from the germline V gene are SGHVS and FQNEAQ.

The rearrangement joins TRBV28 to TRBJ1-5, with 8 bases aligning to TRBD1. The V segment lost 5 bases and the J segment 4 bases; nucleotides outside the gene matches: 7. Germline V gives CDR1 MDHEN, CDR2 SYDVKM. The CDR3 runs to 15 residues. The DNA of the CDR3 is TGTGCCAGCAGTCCCGTGACAGGGGTAAATCAGCCCCAGCATTTT. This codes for CASSPVTGVNQPQHF.